This TCR beta chain is drawn from a study of blood T cells in healthy people across ages. With a J-beta primer mix and a sample-barcoded 5' primer, a second PCR ran 7 to 11 cycles. TCRdb independently ran MiXCR on the 5' RACE reads; one entry per CDR3 protein. Of hundreds of thousands of distinct CDR3 sequences listed, around 62% were seen once; the top ten hold about a quarter. CDR1 is SQVTM and CDR2 is ANQGSEA in the germline V gene. V was shortened by 6 bases and J by 4 bases, with 12 bases between the two germline ends. The CDR3 spans 13 residues. General study results and limits: Estimates of total diversity, which came from one million sequenced T cells, were considered to be underestimates.

Comments on this clonotype: Its antigen remains unknown.

Caucasian, healthy and from Russia, the donors were aged between 6 and 90. This chain joins TRBV29-1 and TRBJ1-4; a weak D match, TRBD1 (5 bases). Sequenced input: blood. This receptor was taken from a man aged 30 to 39 in good health. This CDR3 is CSVTERVNEKLFF. In nucleotides, the CDR3 is TGCAGCGTGACAGAGCGGGTTAATGAAAAACTGTTTTTT.